Below, one T cell receptor beta chain is given with its context. Its matching antigen is unknown. The ends were cut back, 7 bases at V and 7 bases at J, with 16 bases in the middle. This CDR3 is 12 amino acids long. Germline CDR1 is SQVTM and CDR2 is ANQGSEA. This sample stems from a study of OX40 agonist ivuxolimab in advanced cancers. Study-wide background: Every patient in dose escalation had hepatocellular carcinoma, melanoma, renal cell or head and neck cancer.

Autoimmune disease history or systemic immunosuppression was exclusionary. Blood sampling was done at baseline, cycle 4 day 1, and cycle 7 day 1. Data came from immunoSEQ multiplex PCR; TCRdb stores just in-frame clones and leaves some out. This sample has over 50,000 clones, with more than 70% found just once. Study conclusions and caveats: In the 0.1-3.0 mg/kg groups, partial responders showed among the lowest expansion.

Sequences were derived from CD4+ or CD8+ T cells sorted from blood, sampled in a trial of the OX40 agonist ivuxolimab. V and J are TRBV29-1 and TRBJ1-1, with D possibly TRBD1 on 6 matching bases. This receptor was taken from an adult with an advanced solid tumor such as melanoma, head and neck, liver or kidney cancer. CDR3 DNA: TGCAGCGCCCCGCCGGACAGCAATGAAGCTTTCTTT. This encodes CSAPPDSNEAFF.